Following are 32 T cell receptor beta chains from one sample sequenced in a study of CD8 T cells in ankylosing spondylitis. One entry per CDR3 protein results from TCRdb running MiXCR on the 5' RACE reads. The data contain 250,000 or so distinct CDR3 sequences, roughly a quarter of them singletons. The material sequenced was blood, either unsorted or a sorted T cell fraction (not recorded which). The receptor set was obtained from a male donor with ankylosing spondylitis or in good health (not recorded which).

This clonotype was counted between two and nine times. The V call is TRBV18, the J call TRBJ2-7; D not resolved. V was clipped by 1 base and J by 2 bases, with 9 bases between them. Germline V gene sequence: CDR1 KGHSH, CDR2 LQKENI. The CDR3 totals 14 residues. The CDR3 DNA reads TGTGCCAGCTCACCACTCGGTCGCCCCTACGAGCAGTACTTC. This sequence encodes CASSPLGRPYEQYF.

The chain recombines TRBV20-1 with TRBJ2-7; 11 nucleotides align to TRBD2. Germline V gene sequence: CDR1 DFQATT, CDR2 SNEGSKA (reference sequence). The CDR3 runs 14 residues. Trimming at V came to 6 bases and at J to 3 bases, leaving 7 bases not matched to a gene. For the CDR3, the DNA is TGCAGTGCCCCAACCGGGACTAGCGGCTACGAGCAGTACTTC. Translating it yields CSAPTGTSGYEQYF.

Many counts were recorded for this clonotype. The rearrangement uses TRBV12-3 or TRBV12-4 and TRBJ1-6; D call uncertain. Trimming left V 0 bases short and J 8 bases short, with 11 bases between. There are 15 residues in the CDR3. CDR3 region: CASSLAGVWDSPLHF. CDR3 DNA sequence: TGTGCCAGCAGTTTAGCGGGCGTCTGGGATTCACCCCTCCACTTT.

This clonotype was picked up many times. The V call is TRBV12-3 or TRBV12-4, the J call TRBJ2-7; 10 bases align to TRBD2. Trimming cost V 6 bases and J 1 base; bases outside gene matches: 3. The CDR3 is made up of 14 amino acids. The CDR3 here is CASSIAGGSYEQYF. DNA for the CDR3: TGTGCCAGCAGCATAGCGGGGGGTTCCTACGAGCAGTACTTC.

This clonotype came up many times. This chain connects TRBV4-1 to TRBJ1-4, with unresolved D. The CDR3 sequence is 14 residues long. Trimming pared 4 bases from V and 8 bases from J, leaving 14 bases between. Germline assignment: CDR1 MGHRA and CDR2 YSYEKL. In DNA form, the CDR3 reads TGCGCCAGCAGCCGGTTACCAAACAGCGAAAAACTGTTTTTT. Translation: CASSRLPNSEKLFF.

The J gene is TRBJ2-1, the V gene TRBV11-2, with 13 bases that match TRBD2. V dropped 10 bases and J dropped 1; count of bases not matched to a gene: 13. Germline CDR1 reads SGHAT; CDR2 reads FQNNGV. The CDR3 consists of 18 residues. The CDR3 is CAKPLAGGPATSYNEQFF. CDR3 coding DNA: TGTGCCAAGCCACTAGCGGGGGGGCCGGCGACATCCTACAATGAGCAGTTCTTC.

This clonotype was recorded at least ten times. This chain uses TRBV2 with TRBJ1-3; no firm D call. CDR3 length: 13 residues. Germline CDR1 reads SNHLY; CDR2 reads FYNNEI. With 4 bases removed from V and 2 bases from J, the gap between germline ends came to 6 bases. The CDR3 DNA reads as TGTGCCAGCAGTGGGCAGGCTGGAAACACCATATATTTT. Its protein is CASSGQAGNTIYF. Full variable domain (outside the CDR3, taken from reference TRBV2 and TRBJ1-3): EPEVTQTPSHQVTQMGQEVILRCVPISNHLYFYWYRQILGQKVEFLVSFYNNEISEKSEIFDDQFSVERPDGSNFTLKIRSTKLEDSAMYFCASSGQAGNTIYFGEGSWLTVV.

There are many counts of this clonotype. CDR3: CASSRDSFSGNTIYF. CDR3 bases: TGTGCCAGCAGCAGGGACAGTTTCTCTGGAAACACCATATATTTT. The chain recombines TRBV7-9 with TRBJ1-3; 7 bases match TRBD1. V lost 5 bases and J lost 0; bases outside the gene matches: 4. This CDR3 region has 15 residues. Germline V lookup: CDR1 SEHNR, CDR2 FQNEAQ (reference sequence).

This clonotype was counted only a few times. CDR3 loop: CASSLSSPDEQFF. In DNA form, the CDR3 reads TGTGCCAGCAGTTTATCCTCCCCCGATGAGCAGTTCTTC. The V gene is TRBV27, the J gene TRBJ2-1; D gene ambiguous. CDR3 size: 13 residues. V was trimmed by 0 bases and J by 8 bases, leaving 8 bases between them. Germline V CDR1 and CDR2: MNHEY, SMNVEV (reference sequence).

This clonotype was observed many times. The chain is built from TRBV4-1 and TRBJ1-1, with D unresolved. Trimming removed 0 bases from V and 0 bases from J, with 14 bases in between. Looked up from germline, CDR1 is MGHRA and CDR2 is YSYEKL. CDR3 size: 17 residues. This CDR3 reads CASSQERLERMNTEAFF. CDR3 DNA: TGCGCCAGCAGCCAAGAACGCCTTGAACGGATGAACACTGAAGCTTTCTTT.

This clonotype was observed a handful of times. The V and J genes are TRBV2 and TRBJ2-5, with D tentatively TRBD2 (5 bases). This CDR3 has 12 amino acids. Germline values: CDR1 SNHLY, CDR2 FYNNEI. The V and J ends lost 7 bases and 0 bases respectively, with 6 bases between them. The CDR3 DNA reads TGTGCCAGCACGGGGTACCAAGAGACCCAGTACTTC. Its protein product is CASTGYQETQYF.

The gene calls are TRBV6-5 and TRBJ2-1; TRBD1 matches at 8 bases. The CDR3 totals 16 residues. Per the germline V gene, CDR1 is MNHEY and CDR2 is SVGAGI. J gave up 3 bases and V 1 base, and 5 bases lay outside the gene matches. This chain's CDR3 is CASSYYGQGFYNEQFF. In DNA form, the CDR3 reads TGTGCCAGCAGTTACTATGGACAGGGATTCTACAATGAGCAGTTCTTC.

This chain joins TRBV29-1 and TRBJ1-2; TRBD1 matches at 8 bases. Germline V lookup: CDR1 SQVTM, CDR2 ANQGSEA. Unmatched junction bases numbered 20, after V lost 0 bases and J lost 8 bases. The CDR3 extends over 18 amino acids. CDR3 sequence: CSVEDPGTGPGGMWGYTF. The CDR3 region has the DNA TGCAGCGTTGAAGATCCAGGGACGGGGCCAGGGGGCATGTGGGGCTACACCTTC.

This clonotype was found many times. V usage is TRBV7-2 and J usage is TRBJ1-4; 8 bases agree with TRBD1. This CDR3 is built from 16 residues. Germline CDR1 and CDR2: SGHTA and FQGNSA. The V segment lost 0 bases and the J segment 7 bases; nucleotides outside the gene matches: 7. For the CDR3, the DNA is TGTGCCAGCAGCTTAGCCGGGACAGGCGTCTTTGAAAAACTGTTTTTT. It yields the protein CASSLAGTGVFEKLFF.

This clonotype was found a few times. V and J are TRBV7-2 and TRBJ2-5; D ambiguous. CDR3 length: 12 amino acids. Looked up from germline, CDR1 is SGHTA and CDR2 is FQGNSA. V dropped 3 bases and J dropped 4 bases, with 6 bases sitting between them. CDR3 in amino acids: CASSLSRETQYF. CDR3 in DNA: TGTGCCAGCAGCTTGAGTCGAGAGACCCAGTACTTC.

This clonotype was detected a few times. The chain couples TRBV10-3 to TRBJ1-1, with D possibly TRBD1 on 6 matching bases. This CDR3 comprises 12 residues. Trimming shortened V by 8 bases and J by 1 base, and 8 bases separated the two germline ends. The germline gives CDR1 ENHRY, CDR2 SYGVKD. Here the CDR3 DNA reads TGTGCCATCGTGGGGGCGAACACTGAAGCTTTCTTT. It specifies CAIVGANTEAFF.

The chain is built from TRBV2 and TRBJ1-6; D call uncertain. CDR3 length: 14 residues. The V end lost 6 bases, the J end lost 13 bases, and 19 bases lay between the germline ends. Germline CDR1 is SNHLY and CDR2 is FYNNEI. CDR3: CASRADAPYDPLHF. The CDR3 DNA reads as TGTGCCAGCAGGGCCGACGCTCCCTATGACCCCCTCCACTTT.

The V gene is TRBV20-1, the J gene TRBJ2-5; possibly TRBD1 or TRBD2 for D (5 bases each). The CDR3 spans 14 residues. The V gene's germline CDR1 is DFQATT and CDR2 SNEGSKA (reference sequence). V was cut by 3 bases and J by 2 bases, with 13 bases left in between. Written as DNA, the CDR3 is TGCAGTGCTAGGGGGACCGGGCCTCAAGAGACCCAGTACTTC. Translation gives CSARGTGPQETQYF.

In this sample, this clonotype turned up many times. The genes are TRBV12-3 or TRBV12-4 and TRBJ2-3; D may be TRBD1 (6 bases). With 6 bases removed from V and 6 bases from J, the gap between germline ends came to 16 bases. This CDR3 is built from 14 residues. The CDR3 DNA is TGTGCCAGCAGCCTTCACAGGGAATGGGATACGCAGTATTTT. Translation gives CASSLHREWDTQYF.

This clonotype was observed many times. The V call is TRBV12-3 or TRBV12-4, the J call TRBJ2-3; D not resolved. The CDR3 consists of 11 residues. V gave up 2 bases and J gave up 3 bases, with 0 bases separating them. DNA for the CDR3: TGTGCCAGCAGTTTAACAGATACGCAGTATTTT. Translation: CASSLTDTQYF.

The sample holds many counts of this clonotype. The rearrangement uses TRBV20-1 and TRBJ1-5; a weak D match, TRBD1 (5 bases). Trimming removed 0 bases from V and 5 bases from J, with 11 bases in between. Germline V gives CDR1 DFQATT, CDR2 SNEGSKA (reference sequence). The CDR3 length is 14 residues. The CDR3 coding sequence is TGCAGTGCTAGAGATGGGCAGGGCTATCAGCCCCAGCATTTT. This gives the protein CSARDGQGYQPQHF.

V gene TRBV6-5 combines with J gene TRBJ2-1; 12 bases match TRBD2. Germline assignment: CDR1 MNHEY and CDR2 SVGAGI. V gave up 3 bases and J gave up 5 bases; unmatched junction bases: 8. The CDR3 length is 17 residues. CDR3 nucleotides: TGTGCCAGCAGTTATTTTCTAGCGGGGGGGCTGAACAATGAGCAGTTCTTC. Translated: CASSYFLAGGLNNEQFF.

Comment on this clonotype: One junction end does not reproduce the germline sequence, and a read error may be involved. This chain uses TRBV7-7 with TRBJ2-5, with TRBD1 identical over 9 bases. The CDR3 sequence is 16 residues long. The germline V gene encodes CDR1 SSHAT and CDR2 FNYEAQ (reference sequence). The CDR3 is CASSSNTGGAWETQYF. In DNA form, the CDR3 reads TGTGCTAGCAGCTCGAACACAGGGGGCGCATGGGAGACCCAGTACTTC.

This clonotype was counted at least ten times. The chain links TRBV6-5 to TRBJ1-2; 8 nucleotides line up with TRBD1. J was trimmed by 4 bases and V by 4 bases; bases with no gene match: 5. CDR3 size: 14 residues. Germline V lookup: CDR1 MNHEY, CDR2 SVGAGI. The CDR3 loop reads CASSSSDRGYGYTF. Here the CDR3 DNA reads TGTGCCAGCAGTTCCTCTGACAGGGGCTATGGCTACACCTTC.

The chain uses TRBV20-1 and TRBJ2-7; D is possibly TRBD1 (5 bases). This CDR3 spans 13 amino acids. Germline V gene data show CDR1 as DFQATT and CDR2 as SNEGSKA (reference sequence). With 0 bases removed from V and 2 bases from J, the gap between germline ends came to 8 bases. Here the CDR3 reads CSAREQGTYEQYF. CDR3 nucleotides: TGCAGTGCTAGAGAGCAGGGCACCTACGAGCAGTACTTC.

V is TRBV7-3 and J is TRBJ1-6; the match to TRBD1 covers 7 bases. After removal of 6 bases from V and 5 bases from J, the junction contained 10 bases not matched to a gene. This CDR3 is 16 amino acids long. Germline CDR1 SGHTA, CDR2 FQGTGA. The CDR3 is CASRPGGVWDNSPLHF. The CDR3 DNA reads as TGTGCCAGCAGGCCAGGGGGAGTATGGGATAATTCACCCCTCCACTTT.

This clonotype came up many times. This chain links TRBV29-1 with TRBJ2-1; the D is unclear. The CDR3 has 13 residues. V dropped 3 bases and J dropped 2 bases, with 8 bases sitting between them. Germline V gene lookup returns CDR1 SQVTM and CDR2 ANQGSEA. In DNA form, the CDR3 reads TGCAGCGTTGAGATGGGGACCTACAATGAGCAGTTCTTC. It translates to CSVEMGTYNEQFF.

V is TRBV20-1 and J is TRBJ2-3; the D gene is possibly TRBD2 (7 bases). The V end was cut by 4 bases, the J end by 0 bases, with 17 bases between. Germline CDR1 and CDR2: DFQATT and SNEGSKA (reference sequence). The CDR3 loop spans 16 amino acids. In nucleotides, the CDR3 is TGCAGTGCTAACTCACCGGCGGGGGCTAGCACAGATACGCAGTATTTT. Residues: CSANSPAGASTDTQYF.

This clonotype was detected once. A read error may be the cause here, since a much bigger clone is one base away. The chain uses TRBV11-1 and TRBJ2-1; 10 bases agree with TRBD1. The CDR3 is made up of 16 amino acids. The V gene's germline CDR1 is SGHAT and CDR2 FQDESV (reference sequence). The CDR3 bases are TGTGCCGGCAGCCCCTTCGGACAGGGGGTGAGGAATGAGCAGTTCTTC. Its protein product is CAGSPFGQGVRNEQFF.

This clonotype was observed a few times. The chain couples TRBV11-2 to TRBJ2-1; a weak D match, TRBD2 (6 bases). The V and J ends lost 3 bases and 7 bases respectively, with 13 bases between them. CDR1 is SGHAT and CDR2 is FQNNGV in the germline V gene. CDR3 length equals 14 residues. Here the CDR3 reads CASSFRGSRNEQFF. The CDR3 DNA reads as TGTGCCAGCAGCTTCCGGGGGTCCAGGAATGAGCAGTTCTTC.

The DNA for the CDR3 is TGTGCCATCAGTTCGTTTTCTGGGGCCAACGTCCTGACTTTC. This sequence encodes CAISSFSGANVLTF. The chain is built from TRBV10-3 and TRBJ2-6; D gene unclear. CDR1 is ENHRY, CDR2 SYGVKD, per germline. V shed 5 bases and J shed 1 base, with 6 bases lying between them. The CDR3 spans 14 residues.

V and J are TRBV20-1 and TRBJ2-7; 8 bases are a match to TRBD1. Germline CDR1 is DFQATT and CDR2 is SNEGSKA (reference sequence). The CDR3 is 14 amino acids. V trimming: 4 bases; J trimming: 7 bases; junction bases outside the gene matches: 12. In DNA form, the CDR3 reads TGCAGTGCTACACGGACAGGGAGGTTAGGGGAGCAGTACTTC. Protein sequence: CSATRTGRLGEQYF.